One sample yielded the 32 T cell receptor beta chains listed below, sequenced in a study of Tregs in tolerant kidney transplant recipients. Some clones are missing from TCRdb's copy, which holds only in-frame ones; the method was immunoSEQ multiplex PCR. The repertoire has 70,000 to 95,000 clones, under 95% of them found once; the top ten carry roughly 0.35%. This sample comprised Tregs from blood, obtained before the transplant. These receptors were taken from a human donor who received a combined kidney and bone marrow transplant.

The chain links TRBV21-1 to TRBJ1-5. TRBV21-1 is reported as a pseudogene. This CDR3 contains 14 residues. CDR3 nucleotides: TGTGCCAGCAGCAAAGGAGGAGCAAATCAGCCCCAGCATTTT. Translated: CASSKGGANQPQHF.

The rearrangement joins TRBV6-5 to TRBJ2-5; D uncertain. Gene TRBJ2-7 matches the end of the DNA better, so the J call may be wrong. Germline V gene lookup returns CDR1 MNHEY and CDR2 SVGAGI. The CDR3 spans 14 residues. CDR3 amino acids: CASSRGLGAYEQYF. The DNA for the CDR3 is TGTGCCAGCAGTCGAGGCCTAGGAGCCTACGAGCAGTACTTC.

This chain uses TRBV5-1 with TRBJ1-2; D is unclear. Trimming cost V 1 base and J 6 bases, with 13 bases left between them. Germline-derived CDR1 and CDR2 are SGHRS and YFSETQ. This CDR3 has 14 residues. The chain's CDR3 is CASSLSRVSNGYTF. CDR3 coding DNA: TGCGCCAGCAGCTTGTCACGTGTTTCCAATGGCTACACCTTC.

The V call is TRBV28, the J call TRBJ2-3; 9 nucleotides agree with TRBD2. The CDR3 covers 15 residues. J lost 0 bases, V lost 4 bases, and 2 bases had no gene match. CDR1 is MDHEN, CDR2 SYDVKM, per germline. CDR3 residues: CASSSSGVSTDTQYF. The CDR3 coding sequence is TGTGCCAGCAGTTCTAGCGGGGTGAGCACAGATACGCAGTATTTT.

The V call is TRBV19, the J call TRBJ2-1, with TRBD2 identical over 7 bases. The length of the CDR3 is 15 residues. Germline V gene data show CDR1 as LNHDA and CDR2 as SQIVND (reference sequence). Trimming took 1 base from V and 3 from J; bases not matched to a gene: 3. CDR3 sequence: CASSIGAGHYNEQFF. CDR3 nucleotides: TGTGCCAGTAGTATAGGAGCGGGGCACTACAATGAGCAGTTCTTC.

The chain carries TRBV13 and TRBJ1-4; tentatively, D is TRBD1 (5 bases). Germline V gives CDR1 PRHDT, CDR2 FYEKMQ (reference sequence). The V and J ends lost 0 bases and 5 bases respectively, with 10 bases between them. The CDR3 is 15 amino acids. The CDR3 DNA reads TGTGCCAGCAGCTTAGGTCGGGGGTTCAATGAAAAACTGTTTTTT. Protein: CASSLGRGFNEKLFF.

The chain has TRBV7-2 and TRBJ1-2; D uncertain. V was cut by 1 base and J by 13 bases, with 16 bases left in between. The CDR3 consists of 13 residues. CDR1 SGHTA and CDR2 FQGNSA come from the germline V gene. DNA for the CDR3: TGTGCCAGCAGCTTAGGGAATATGGGAACCCTCACCTTC. Protein: CASSLGNMGTLTF. The full variable domain, with the rest looked up from reference TRBV7-2 and TRBJ1-2, is GAGVSQSPSNKVTEKGKDVELRCDPISGHTALYWYRQSLGQGLEFLIYFQGNSAPDKSGLPSDRFSAERTGGSVSTLTIQRTQQEDSAVYLCASSLGNMGTLTFGSGTRLTVV.

This sequence joins TRBV7-2 and TRBJ2-5; TRBD2 aligns across 11 bases. Germline trimming cut 1 base from V and 5 bases from J; bases unmatched to any gene: 0. The CDR3 runs to 14 residues. Germline CDR1 and CDR2: SGHTA and FQGNSA. In nucleotides, the CDR3 is TGTGCCAGCAGCTTAGGGACTAGCGGGGAGACCCAGTACTTC. It is translated as CASSLGTSGETQYF.

A few counts support this clone. This sequence joins TRBV7-2 and TRBJ1-5, with TRBD1 identical over 8 bases. V shed 1 base and J 1 base; nucleotides not matched to a gene: 0. CDR1 is SGHTA, CDR2 FQGNSA, per germline. This CDR3 region has 15 residues. This chain's CDR3 is CASSLDRGSNQPQHF. DNA for the CDR3: TGTGCCAGCAGCTTAGACAGGGGGAGCAATCAGCCCCAGCATTTT. The variable domain in full, completed from reference TRBV7-2 and TRBJ1-5, reads GAGVSQSPSNKVTEKGKDVELRCDPISGHTALYWYRQSLGQGLEFLIYFQGNSAPDKSGLPSDRFSAERTGGSVSTLTIQRTQQEDSAVYLCASSLDRGSNQPQHFGDGTRLSIL.

This clone has just a few counts. The chain employs TRBV7-2 and TRBJ1-2; 7 bases line up with TRBD1. The germline gives CDR1 SGHTA, CDR2 FQGNSA. With V trimmed by 1 base and J by 6 bases, 11 bases remained unmatched. The CDR3 totals 16 residues. The CDR3 reads CASSLDLTGVVDGYTF. The CDR3 DNA follows: TGTGCCAGCAGCTTAGACCTAACAGGGGTAGTAGATGGCTACACCTTC.

This chain connects TRBV7-3 to TRBJ2-1; D remains ambiguous. Germline V gene data show CDR1 as SGHTA and CDR2 as FQGTGA. The CDR3 loop spans 13 amino acids. Trimming stripped 5 bases from V and 2 bases from J, with 7 bases between. In nucleotides, the CDR3 is TGTGCCAGCAGCGAGACCCCCTACAATGAGCAGTTCTTC. Amino acids: CASSETPYNEQFF.

The rearrangement links TRBV25-1 to TRBJ1-2; unclear D gene. The CDR3 runs to 12 residues. Trimming left V 7 bases short and J 0 bases short, with 6 bases between. Germline values: CDR1 MGHDK, CDR2 SYGVNS. CDR3 coding DNA: TGTGCCAGCACAGGAACTAACTATGGCTACACCTTC. Residues: CASTGTNYGYTF.

The chain uses TRBV27 and TRBJ2-5; D is undetermined. Trimming took off 4 bases at V and 1 base at J, with 7 bases between the two ends. In germline, CDR1 is MNHEY, CDR2 SMNVEV (reference sequence). CDR3 length equals 13 residues. DNA of the CDR3: TGTGCCAGCAGTTATCGGGCCCAAGAGACCCAGTACTTC. Amino acids: CASSYRAQETQYF.

In its sample, this clone was seen once. The chain is built from TRBV28 and TRBJ2-3, with D perhaps matching TRBD2 (6 bases). The germline gives CDR1 MDHEN, CDR2 SYDVKM. V dropped 4 bases and J dropped 0 bases, with 14 bases sitting between them. CDR3 length: 16 residues. The CDR3 DNA reads as TGTGCCAGCAGTTCTGATGATAGCGGAAGCACAGATACGCAGTATTTT. It codes for CASSSDDSGSTDTQYF.

CDR3 amino acids: CASSRVLLAGESNEQFF. The CDR3 DNA reads as TGTGCCAGTAGTAGAGTGCTCCTAGCGGGAGAGAGTAATGAGCAGTTCTTC. The V call is TRBV19, the J call TRBJ2-1; 10 bases align to TRBD2. The CDR3 length is 17 residues. With V trimmed by 4 bases and J by 7 bases, 13 bases remained unmatched. Per the germline V gene, CDR1 is LNHDA and CDR2 is SQIVND (reference sequence).

The rearrangement joins TRBV11-3 to TRBJ2-2, with D possibly being TRBD1 (6 bases). V dropped 2 bases and J dropped 7 bases, with 11 bases sitting between them. Germline V gives CDR1 SGHNT, CDR2 YENEEA. This CDR3 is 14 amino acids long. CDR3 in amino acids: CASSLYGGIGELFF. CDR3 in DNA: TGTGCCAGCAGCTTATATGGGGGCATCGGGGAGCTGTTTTTT.

The V call is TRBV4-1, the J call TRBJ2-5; 7 bases line up with TRBD1. The CDR3 length is 14 residues. The trim removed 4 bases at V and 1 base at J, leaving 3 bases unmatched. Germline lookup yields CDR1 MGHRA and CDR2 YSYEKL. CDR3 region: CASSLRTGQETQYF. In nucleotides, the CDR3 is TGCGCCAGCAGCCTAAGGACAGGCCAAGAGACCCAGTACTTC.

The table lists this clone with a count of one. CDR3 sequence reads: CASSQFDRAGEQFF. The CDR3 region has the DNA TGTGCCAGCTCACAGTTTGACAGGGCAGGTGAGCAGTTCTTC. The chain combines TRBV18 with TRBJ2-1, with TRBD1 identical over 7 bases. Per the germline V gene, CDR1 is KGHSH and CDR2 is LQKENI. This CDR3 spans 14 amino acids. V shed 4 bases and J 9 bases; nucleotides not matched to a gene: 9.

This clone showed up just a few times. V and J are TRBV6-1 and TRBJ2-1; 7 nucleotides line up with TRBD2. The germline V gene has CDR1 MNHNS and CDR2 SASEGT. The CDR3 has 15 amino acids. The V and J ends lost 5 bases and 2 bases, in that order; junction bases with no gene match: 6. The CDR3 DNA reads as TGTGCCAGCAGTACGGCGGGAGTAACCTACAATGAGCAGTTCTTC. Protein: CASSTAGVTYNEQFF.

The chain uses TRBV2 and TRBJ2-7, with 7 bases lining up with TRBD1. Looked up from germline, CDR1 is SNHLY and CDR2 is FYNNEI. The ends lost 7 bases at V and 0 bases at J; junction bases unmatched: 6. The CDR3 runs 14 residues. Here the CDR3 reads CASKDRVNSYEQYF. In DNA, the CDR3 is TGTGCCAGCAAAGACAGGGTCAACTCCTACGAGCAGTACTTC.

This chain's CDR3 is CASSPLGTANTEAFF. The DNA of the CDR3 is TGTGCCAGCAGTCCCCTCGGGACGGCGAACACTGAAGCTTTCTTT. J is TRBJ1-1 and V is TRBV6-1; maybe TRBD1 (5 bases). Germline loops: CDR1 MNHNS, CDR2 SASEGT. With 5 bases removed from V and 1 base from J, the gap between germline ends came to 14 bases. The CDR3 runs to 15 residues.

This clone came up once. The gene calls are TRBV11-2 and TRBJ2-1, with TRBD2 as a possible D gene (5 bases). CDR3 length: 15 residues. Germline V gene sequence: CDR1 SGHAT, CDR2 FQNNGV. The V and J ends lost 3 bases and 0 bases respectively, with 9 bases between them. The CDR3 bases are TGTGCCAGCAGCTTGACTACCTCCTCCTACAATGAGCAGTTCTTC. Translation gives CASSLTTSSYNEQFF.

This chain joins TRBV7-9 and TRBJ1-4; D not certain. Germline V gives CDR1 SEHNR, CDR2 FQNEAQ (reference sequence). V dropped 3 bases and J dropped 7 bases, with 12 bases sitting between them. The CDR3 has 14 amino acids. The CDR3 DNA is TGTGCCAGCAGCTTCGCCCTTGCGAGTGAAAAACTGTTTTTT. Translated, it gives CASSFALASEKLFF.

The J gene is TRBJ1-1, the V gene TRBV5-1, with D possibly TRBD1 on 5 matching bases. The ends were cut back, 3 bases at V and 1 base at J, with 13 bases in the middle. Germline-derived CDR1 and CDR2 are SGHRS and YFSETQ. The CDR3 sequence is 15 residues long. CDR3 DNA: TGCGCCAGCAGCTATGCGGGACGACAGAACACTGAAGCTTTCTTT. Translated, it gives CASSYAGRQNTEAFF.

The V call is TRBV11-2, the J call TRBJ1-2; D possibly corresponds to TRBD1 (5 bases). V was clipped by 0 bases and J by 7 bases, with 6 bases between them. Germline V gene lookup returns CDR1 SGHAT and CDR2 FQNNGV. This CDR3 region has 12 residues. The CDR3 nucleotides are TGTGCCAGCAGCTTAGACAGGGCTGGCTACACCTTC. Translation: CASSLDRAGYTF.

The rearrangement links TRBV18 to TRBJ2-7; 8 bases are shared with TRBD2. CDR1 and CDR2 from the germline V gene are KGHSH and LQKENI. The CDR3 contains 14 residues. With V trimmed by 6 bases and J by 5 bases, 9 bases remained unmatched. The CDR3 DNA reads as TGTGCCAGCTCCCCCGGGAGGGATTTCAACGAGCAGTACTTC. Translation gives CASSPGRDFNEQYF.

The chain links TRBV10-3 to TRBJ2-3, with TRBD2 matching 9 bases. V gave up 10 bases and J gave up 4 bases; unmatched junction bases: 12. This CDR3 region has 15 residues. Germline CDR1 and CDR2: ENHRY and SYGVKD. CDR3 region: CATGIGGREADTQYF. The CDR3 nucleotides read TGTGCCACGGGCATAGGCGGGAGGGAGGCAGATACGCAGTATTTT.

The chain couples TRBV11-2 to TRBJ1-1; D call uncertain. The CDR3 is 14 amino acids. The germline CDR1 and CDR2 sequences are SGHAT and FQNNGV. The V end lost 5 bases, the J end lost 1 base, and 11 bases lay between the germline ends. The CDR3 protein is CASSLGWRNTEAFF. Written as DNA, the CDR3 is TGTGCCAGCAGCCTAGGGTGGAGGAACACTGAAGCTTTCTTT.

This CDR3 reads CASSWDRGYLYGYTF. CDR3 bases: TGTGCCAGCAGTTGGGACAGGGGTTACCTCTATGGCTACACCTTC. V is TRBV28 and J is TRBJ1-2, with 10 bases that match TRBD1. Germline CDR1 and CDR2: MDHEN and SYDVKM. The ends lost 4 bases at V and 4 bases at J; junction bases unmatched: 6. The CDR3 consists of 15 residues.

This rearrangement joins TRBV7-3 to TRBJ2-2; D uncertain. This CDR3 spans 12 amino acids. Trimming pared 3 bases from V and 8 bases from J, leaving 7 bases between. Germline V lookup: CDR1 SGHTA, CDR2 FQGTGA. CDR3 bases: TGTGCCAGCAGCTTGGATTTTGGGGAGCTGTTTTTT. Its translation: CASSLDFGELFF.

V usage is TRBV5-1 and J usage is TRBJ2-1; TRBD2 is a possible D gene (5 bases). The ends were cut back, 2 bases at V and 8 bases at J, with 11 bases in the middle. Germline V gene lookup returns CDR1 SGHRS and CDR2 YFSETQ. CDR3 size: 13 residues. The DNA for the CDR3 is TGCGCCAGCAGCTTAACTAGTTCGCATGAGCAGTTCTTC. Encoded protein: CASSLTSSHEQFF.

This chain uses TRBV6-6 with TRBJ1-1; 7 bases are a match to TRBD1. V lost 5 bases, J lost 3 bases, and 3 bases stayed unmatched. Germline loops: CDR1 MNHNY, CDR2 SVGAGI (reference sequence). The CDR3 loop spans 13 amino acids. CDR3 sequence (DNA): TGTGCCAGCAGTCGACAGGGTTACACTGAAGCTTTCTTT. As protein: CASSRQGYTEAFF.